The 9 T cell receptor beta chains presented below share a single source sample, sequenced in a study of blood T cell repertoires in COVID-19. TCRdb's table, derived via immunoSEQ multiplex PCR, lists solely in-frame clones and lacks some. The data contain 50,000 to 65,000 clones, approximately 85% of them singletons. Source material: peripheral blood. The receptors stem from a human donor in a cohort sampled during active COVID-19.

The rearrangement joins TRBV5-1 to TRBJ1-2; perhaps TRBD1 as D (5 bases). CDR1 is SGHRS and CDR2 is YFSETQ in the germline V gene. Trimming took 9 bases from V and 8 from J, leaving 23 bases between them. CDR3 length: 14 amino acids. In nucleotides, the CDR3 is TGCGCCACCCAAGGGGCGCAGGGTATCGGAGGCTACACCTTC. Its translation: CATQGAQGIGGYTF.

The CDR3 nucleotides read TGTGCCAGCAGCTTAGGGCAGAGGTCTAACACTGAAGCTTTCTTT. As protein: CASSLGQRSNTEAFF. V and J are TRBV7-2 and TRBJ1-1; D ambiguous. V was trimmed by 1 base and J by 2 bases, leaving 11 bases between them. The CDR3 sequence is 15 residues long. CDR1 is SGHTA, CDR2 FQGNSA, per germline.

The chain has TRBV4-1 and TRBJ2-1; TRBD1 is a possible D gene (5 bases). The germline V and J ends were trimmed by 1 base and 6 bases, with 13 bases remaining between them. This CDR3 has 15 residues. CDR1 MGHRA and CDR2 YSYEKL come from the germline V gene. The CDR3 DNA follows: TGCGCCAGCAGCCAAGGGCGGCAGGGTTCCAATGAGCAGTTCTTC. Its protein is CASSQGRQGSNEQFF.

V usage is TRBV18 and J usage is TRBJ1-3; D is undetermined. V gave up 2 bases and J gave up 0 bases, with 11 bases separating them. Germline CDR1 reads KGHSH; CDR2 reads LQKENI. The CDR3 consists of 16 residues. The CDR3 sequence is CASSPEMRGSGNTIYF. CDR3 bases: TGTGCCAGCTCACCAGAGATGCGGGGCTCTGGAAACACCATATATTTT.

The DNA for the CDR3 is TGCGCCAGCAGCTTGTTCAGGAACACCGGGGAGCTGTTTTTT. Translated: CASSLFRNTGELFF. This chain joins TRBV5-1 and TRBJ2-2; no clear D. Germline loops: CDR1 SGHRS, CDR2 YFSETQ. The CDR3 sequence is 14 residues long. The V end lost 1 base, the J end lost 1 base, and 5 bases lay between the germline ends.

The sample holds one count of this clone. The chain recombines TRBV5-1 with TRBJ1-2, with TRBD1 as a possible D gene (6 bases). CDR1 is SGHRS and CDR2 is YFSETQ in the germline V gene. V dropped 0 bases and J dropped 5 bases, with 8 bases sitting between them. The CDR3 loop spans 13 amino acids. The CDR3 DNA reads TGCGCCAGCAGCTTGGAGGACAGTTATGGCTACACCTTC. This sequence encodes CASSLEDSYGYTF.

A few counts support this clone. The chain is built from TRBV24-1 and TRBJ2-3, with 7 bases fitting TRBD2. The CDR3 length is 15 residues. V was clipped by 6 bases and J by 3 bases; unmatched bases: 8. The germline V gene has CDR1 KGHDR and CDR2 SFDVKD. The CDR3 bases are TGTGCCACCAGTCCGGGGAGGGGACCAACAGATACGCAGTATTTT. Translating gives CATSPGRGPTDTQYF.

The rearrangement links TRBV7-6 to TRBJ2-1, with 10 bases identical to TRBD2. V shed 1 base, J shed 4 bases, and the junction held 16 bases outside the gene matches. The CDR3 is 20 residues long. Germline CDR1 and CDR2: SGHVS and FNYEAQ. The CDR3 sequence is CASSLEGSGRAGEHYNEQFF. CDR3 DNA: TGTGCCAGCAGCTTAGAAGGAAGCGGGAGGGCCGGAGAGCATTACAATGAGCAGTTCTTC.

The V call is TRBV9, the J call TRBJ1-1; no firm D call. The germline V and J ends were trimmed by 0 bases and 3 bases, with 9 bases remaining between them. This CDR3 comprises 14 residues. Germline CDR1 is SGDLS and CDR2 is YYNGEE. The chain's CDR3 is CASSVAYSDTEAFF. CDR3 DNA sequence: TGTGCCAGCAGCGTAGCTTATTCCGACACTGAAGCTTTCTTT.